This TCR beta chain derives from a study of T cell responses to AZD1222 COVID-19 vaccine. CDR1 LNHNV and CDR2 YYDKDF come from the germline V gene (reference sequence). V was cut by 0 bases and J by 3 bases, with 14 bases left in between. This CDR3 is 16 amino acids long. Generated by immunoSEQ multiplex PCR, the TCRdb table keeps only in-frame clones and is missing some. The listing contains about 140,000 clones. Study-wide results and caveats: Researchers report vaccine-associated CD4 TCRs spanning spike, with dominance at 160-218 and 743-854. Most donors were white British and more were female, and clonal diversity was possibly underestimated. At baseline, just 6 or 7 AZD1222 recipients tested seropositive. Unmutated variant regions reportedly attract nearly half of all spike-specific TCRs.

Note on this clone: Its antigen is currently unknown.

This sequence was found in an adult in good health. Sequencing input: peripheral blood. The chain joins TRBV15 to TRBJ1-1; D uncertain. The CDR3 sequence: CATSRDRGSQDTEAFF. CDR3 nucleotides: TGTGCCACCAGCAGAGATAGAGGGTCCCAGGACACTGAAGCTTTCTTT.